The entry that follows covers one T cell receptor beta chain sequence. Its antigen is unidentified. Trimming stripped 4 bases from V and 11 bases from J, with 18 bases between. CDR1 SEHNR and CDR2 FQNEAQ come from the germline V gene (reference sequence). The CDR3 runs to 14 residues. This record belongs to a study of T cell responses to AZD1222 COVID-19 vaccine. Study results and caveats: Repertoire collection took place solely once the T cell response had peaked. Spike-specific TCR breadth and depth went up after people got two AZD1222 doses.

TCRdb's copy holds only in-frame clones and misses some; the assay was immunoSEQ multiplex PCR. This table holds 100,000 to 130,000 clones, 87% found once. This specimen consisted of peripheral blood, obtained on day 0 of AZD1222 vaccination. The rearrangement uses TRBV7-9 and TRBJ1-5; D is possibly TRBD1 (5 bases). This clonotype was sampled from an adult in good health. DNA for the CDR3: TGTGCCAGCAGCTCCCAACTCAGGGAAGAAGCCCAGCATTTT. It encodes CASSSQLREEAQHF.